The clone carrying this T cell receptor (beta chain) has ten or more counts. This record comes from a study of T cells of healthy individuals. This CDR3 is built from 17 residues. Germline-derived CDR1 and CDR2 are KGHSH and LQKENI. V lost 2 bases and J 0 bases, leaving 16 bases between the germline ends. TCRdb redid the calling of the 5' RACE reads with MiXCR, one entry per CDR3 protein. This repertoire shows 50,000 to 55,000 distinct CDR3 sequences, around 15% found once; its top ten account for about 15%. The chain is built from TRBV18 and TRBJ1-1; maybe TRBD1 (6 bases). This sequence originates from a human donor in good health. Written as DNA, the CDR3 is TGTGCCAGCTCACCAACGAGGACAGATCCAATGAACACTGAAGCTTTCTTT. The encoded protein is CASSPTRTDPMNTEAFF.